Described below is a single T cell receptor beta chain sequence and its context. The antigen remains unidentified. This specimen comes from a study of neoadjuvant nivolumab and ipilimumab in lung cancer. Generated by immunoSEQ multiplex PCR, the TCRdb table keeps only in-frame clones and is missing some. The profile covers about 8,600 clones, with roughly 77% appearing a single time and about 3.4% taken by the ten largest. In germline, CDR1 is SGHAT, CDR2 FQNNGV. V lost 8 bases to trimming and J lost 5 bases, with 27 bases between them. This CDR3 region has 17 residues. Notes on the study in general: TCR richness and clonality were higher in tumors than adjacent uninvolved lung. From pretherapy to surgery, tumor richness and clonality rose with dual therapy. TCR receptors were sequenced in few samples.

The TCR sequence derives from an adult with non-small cell lung cancer. The rearrangement links TRBV11-2 to TRBJ2-5; D is ambiguous. The starting material was tumor tissue, obtained after neoadjuvant nivolumab, alone or with ipilimumab, at or shortly before surgery. CDR3 bases: TGTGCCAGCGCCCTGAACGTTCGCGGTGATAAAAGTGAGACCCAGTACTTC. Its translation is CASALNVRGDKSETQYF.